Each of the 8 T cell receptor beta chains below was sequenced from the same sample in a study of cytotoxic CD8 clonotypes in ibrutinib-treated CLL (dated by TCRdb to the early 2020s). The library was built by means of the immunoSEQ multiplex PCR assay. TCRdb carries this immuneACCESS record with in-frame sequences only. Its versions omit some clonotypes, under half of them owing to an unresolved V gene in the studies checked, with the rest unexplained. This sample comprises around 150,000 clones, 70% to 90% of them detected only once. Clones ranked in the top ten supply 7.6% of the sample. Sequenced material: PBMCs, taken after 36 months of ibrutinib treatment. Receptors originate from a human donor with chronic lymphocytic leukemia.

CDR3 sequence (DNA): TGTGCCTGGAGTGTAAGTACACTTGGCACCGGGGAGCTGTTTTTT. This translates into CAWSVSTLGTGELFF. The chain links TRBV30 to TRBJ2-2; D call uncertain. V lost 0 bases to trimming and J lost 4 bases, with 12 bases between them. This CDR3 has 15 residues. Germline V gene sequence: CDR1 GTSNPN, CDR2 SVGIG (reference sequence).

The V call is TRBV28, the J call TRBJ2-3; D gene unclear. The V end lost 5 bases, the J end lost 5 bases, and 11 bases lay between the germline ends. The CDR3 sequence is 13 residues long. Germline values: CDR1 MDHEN, CDR2 SYDVKM. CDR3 DNA: TGTGCCAGCAGTAACTGGGCTGGAGATACGCAGTATTTT. It encodes CASSNWAGDTQYF.

In this sample, this clone turned up a few times. The chain combines TRBV29-1 with TRBJ1-5, with 8 bases lining up with TRBD1. The CDR3 consists of 12 residues. Per the germline V gene, CDR1 is SQVTM and CDR2 is ANQGSEA. The V and J ends lost 4 bases and 7 bases, in that order; junction bases with no gene match: 3. This chain's CDR3 is CSVGQGRQPQHF. DNA for the CDR3: TGCAGCGTTGGACAGGGGAGACAGCCCCAGCATTTT.

The rearrangement uses TRBV7-2 and TRBJ2-7, with D possibly being TRBD1 (7 bases). CDR3 length: 13 amino acids. Germline-derived CDR1 and CDR2 are SGHTA and FQGNSA. V was cut by 5 bases and J by 3 bases, with 11 bases left in between. The chain's CDR3 is CASSQGEVYEQYF. The CDR3 DNA follows: TGTGCCAGCAGCCAGGGGGAGGTCTACGAGCAGTACTTC.

V usage is TRBV4-1 and J usage is TRBJ2-7, with 14 bases matching TRBD2. The CDR3 consists of 16 residues. The V segment lost 4 bases and the J segment 0 bases; nucleotides outside the gene matches: 2. Germline CDR1 reads MGHRA; CDR2 reads YSYEKL. CDR3 in DNA: TGCGCCAGCAGCCTCGGGACTAGCGGGAGCTCCTACGAGCAGTACTTC. Its translation: CASSLGTSGSSYEQYF.

The rearrangement uses TRBV29-1 and TRBJ1-2; 7 bases line up with TRBD1. Germline trimming cut 5 bases from V and 8 bases from J; bases unmatched to any gene: 5. The CDR3 length is 11 residues. In germline, CDR1 is SQVTM, CDR2 ANQGSEA. CDR3 residues: CSVRQGSGYTF. The CDR3 DNA is TGCAGCGTTAGACAGGGCAGCGGCTACACCTTC.

V usage is TRBV6-5 and J usage is TRBJ1-1; tentatively, D is TRBD1 (5 bases). V lost 5 bases to trimming and J lost 2 bases, with 15 bases between them. Germline V gives CDR1 MNHEY, CDR2 SVGAGI. The CDR3 has 15 amino acids. CDR3 DNA sequence: TGTGCCAGCAGTCTAACCCAGGGATTTAACACTGAAGCTTTCTTT. It yields the protein CASSLTQGFNTEAFF.

This clone showed up just a few times. The V gene is TRBV19, the J gene TRBJ1-1; D gene ambiguous. Germline V lookup: CDR1 LNHDA, CDR2 SQIVND (reference sequence). Trimming pared 1 base from V and 0 bases from J, leaving 12 bases between. The CDR3 covers 16 residues. CDR3 DNA sequence: TGTGCCAGTAGTATAGTCCGACGTCTGGTGAACACTGAAGCTTTCTTT. This codes for CASSIVRRLVNTEAFF.